The 4 T cell receptor beta chains below were found in one sample sequenced in a study of blood T cell repertoires in COVID-19. Some clones are missing from TCRdb's copy, which holds only in-frame ones; the method was immunoSEQ multiplex PCR. The data contain about 210,000 clones, about four fifths of them singletons. The specimen was peripheral blood. All receptors derive from a man aged 55 to 69 with acute or convalescent COVID-19.

This clone is medium-sized by share. CDR3 region: CASSNLNSPLHF. CDR3 sequence (DNA): TGTGCCAGCAGTAACTTGAATTCACCCCTCCACTTT. The rearrangement links TRBV27 to TRBJ1-6; D not resolved. Per the germline V gene, CDR1 is MNHEY and CDR2 is SMNVEV (reference sequence). With 5 bases removed from V and 7 bases from J, the gap between germline ends came to 6 bases. The length of the CDR3 is 12 residues.

This clone was recorded only once. This rearrangement joins TRBV5-1 to TRBJ2-3, with 11 bases aligning to TRBD1. CDR1 and CDR2 (germline): SGHRS, YFSETQ. V dropped 4 bases and J dropped 3; count of bases not matched to a gene: 10. The CDR3 is 17 amino acids. CDR3 in amino acids: CASSSGQGAFGTDTQYF. CDR3 nucleotide sequence: TGCGCCAGCAGCAGCGGACAGGGGGCGTTTGGGACAGATACGCAGTATTTT. The variable domain in full, completed from reference TRBV5-1 and TRBJ2-3, reads KAGVTQTPRYLIKTRGQQVTLSCSPISGHRSVSWYQQTPGQGLQFLFEYFSETQRNKGNFPGRFSGRQFSNSRSEMNVSTLELGDSALYLCASSSGQGAFGTDTQYFGPGTRLTVL.

The rearrangement links TRBV9 to TRBJ1-3; D perhaps matches TRBD1 (5 bases). The ends were cut back, 0 bases at V and 4 bases at J, with 11 bases in the middle. CDR1 and CDR2 (germline): SGDLS, YYNGEE. The CDR3 length is 15 residues. The CDR3 protein is CASSVGQGGGNTIYF. The CDR3 DNA follows: TGTGCCAGCAGCGTAGGCCAGGGTGGAGGAAACACCATATATTTT.

The chain combines TRBV14 with TRBJ2-3; 9 nucleotides line up with TRBD1. The J segment lost 0 bases and the V segment lost 8 bases, leaving 15 bases of the junction unmatched. This CDR3 is built from 18 residues. Germline V gene lookup returns CDR1 SGHDN and CDR2 FVKESK. CDR3 region: CASSQWTGVADSTDTQYF. Written as DNA, the CDR3 is TGTGCCAGCTCACAATGGACAGGGGTAGCCGATAGCACAGATACGCAGTATTTT.